The entry below describes one TCR beta chain. What it binds is not known. The data belong to a study of shared clonotypes between healthy human individuals. The wider study: A donor's plate count was three for CD4 naive and three for CD4 memory; CD8 naive had two and CD8 memory one.

Repertoires were generated with immunoSEQ multiplex PCR, while TCRdb's copy carries only in-frame clones and drops some. The sample lists around 2.5 million clones; 93% were seen once. Overall study findings and caveats: Non-shared clonotypes showed lower generation probabilities than clonotypes common to all four donors. Shared clonotypes: approximately 5.3% naive CD4, under 4% naive CD8, about 2.5% memory CD4, 0.4% memory CD8.

Per germline, CDR1 MNHEY and CDR2 SVGAGI. The CDR3 has 15 amino acids. Losses at the gene ends were 6 bases for V and 0 bases for J; bases not matched to a gene: 5. The receptor was isolated from a man younger than 30 in good health. Some clones in this sample may be carry-over from other donors' samples. The chain uses TRBV6-5 and TRBJ1-2; 9 nucleotides line up with TRBD1. The sample taken for sequencing was naive CD4+ T cells from PBMCs. Stated subset: CD45RA+ positively selected. The CDR3 protein is CASSVTGGPNYGYTF. CDR3 DNA sequence: TGTGCCAGCAGCGTGACAGGGGGGCCTAACTATGGCTACACCTTC.